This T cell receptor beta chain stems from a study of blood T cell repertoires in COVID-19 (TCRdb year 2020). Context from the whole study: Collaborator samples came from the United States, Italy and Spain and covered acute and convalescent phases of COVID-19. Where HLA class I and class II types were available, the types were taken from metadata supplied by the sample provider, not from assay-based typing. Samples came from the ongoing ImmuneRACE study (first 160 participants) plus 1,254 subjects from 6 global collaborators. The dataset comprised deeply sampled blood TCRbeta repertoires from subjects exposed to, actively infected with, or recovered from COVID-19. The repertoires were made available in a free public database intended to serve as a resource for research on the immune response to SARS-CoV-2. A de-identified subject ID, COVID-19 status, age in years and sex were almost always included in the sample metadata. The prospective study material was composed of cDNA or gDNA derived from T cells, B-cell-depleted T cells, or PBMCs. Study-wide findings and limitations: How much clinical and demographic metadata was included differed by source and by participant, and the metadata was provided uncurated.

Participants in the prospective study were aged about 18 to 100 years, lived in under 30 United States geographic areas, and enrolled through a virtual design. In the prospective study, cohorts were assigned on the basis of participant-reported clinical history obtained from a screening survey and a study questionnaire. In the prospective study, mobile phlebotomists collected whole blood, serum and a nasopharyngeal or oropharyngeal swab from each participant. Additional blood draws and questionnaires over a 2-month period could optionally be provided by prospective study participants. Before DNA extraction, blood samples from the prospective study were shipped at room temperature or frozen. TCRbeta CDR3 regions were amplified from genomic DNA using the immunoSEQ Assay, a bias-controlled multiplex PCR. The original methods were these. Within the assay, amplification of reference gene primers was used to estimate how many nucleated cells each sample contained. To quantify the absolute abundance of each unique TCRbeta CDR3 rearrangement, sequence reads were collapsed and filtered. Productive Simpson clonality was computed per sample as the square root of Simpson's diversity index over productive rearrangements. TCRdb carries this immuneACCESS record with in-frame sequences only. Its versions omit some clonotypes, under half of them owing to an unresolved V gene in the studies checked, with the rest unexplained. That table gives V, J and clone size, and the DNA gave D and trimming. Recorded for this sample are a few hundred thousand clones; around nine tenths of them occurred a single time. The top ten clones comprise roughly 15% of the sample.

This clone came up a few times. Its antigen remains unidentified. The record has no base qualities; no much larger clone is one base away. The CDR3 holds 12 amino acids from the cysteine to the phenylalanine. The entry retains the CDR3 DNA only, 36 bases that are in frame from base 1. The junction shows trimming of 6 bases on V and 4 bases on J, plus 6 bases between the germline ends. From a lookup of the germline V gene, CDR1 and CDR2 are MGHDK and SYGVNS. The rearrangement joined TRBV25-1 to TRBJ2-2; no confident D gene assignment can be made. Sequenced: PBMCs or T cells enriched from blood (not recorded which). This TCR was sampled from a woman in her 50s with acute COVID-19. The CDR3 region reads CASRRITGELFF. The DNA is TGTGCCAGCAGGCGAATCACCGGGGAGCTGTTTTTT.